These 30 T cell receptor beta chains were all obtained from the same sample, sequenced in a study of identical twins. TCRdb called the 5' RACE reads again in MiXCR, with one record for every CDR3 protein. The sample includes a few hundred thousand distinct CDR3 sequences, around 9% of them seen just once. The sample consisted of naive T cells sorted from blood. The receptor set was obtained from a woman in her forties or fifties in good health.

This chain joins TRBV7-3 and TRBJ2-1; D is unresolved. Germline loops: CDR1 SGHTA, CDR2 FQGTGA. The CDR3 extends over 17 amino acids. Trimming left V 4 bases short and J 5 bases short, with 21 bases between. The CDR3 sequence: CASSSQPLPHPNNEQFF. The CDR3, as DNA: TGTGCCAGCAGCTCCCAACCTCTACCTCATCCTAACAATGAGCAGTTCTTC.

This chain uses TRBV7-9 with TRBJ2-3; 10 positions match TRBD2. Losses at the gene ends were 3 bases for V and 2 bases for J; bases not matched to a gene: 14. The germline V gene has CDR1 SEHNR and CDR2 FQNEAQ (reference sequence). The length of the CDR3 is 19 residues. CDR3 sequence reads: CASSFSLAGAEVVTDTQYF. DNA for the CDR3: TGTGCCAGCAGCTTCTCCCTAGCGGGAGCGGAGGTGGTCACAGATACGCAGTATTTT.

This clonotype came up many times. One end of the junction does not line up with germline, which may come from a read error. The chain employs TRBV24-1 and TRBJ1-2; no clear D. The CDR3 totals 12 residues. Germline V CDR1 and CDR2: KGHDR, SFDVKD. The CDR3 sequence is CATSDGPRGTHF. CDR3 in DNA: TGTGCCACCAGCGACGGCCCCCGGGGTACTCACTTC.

This clonotype was seen many times. The chain links TRBV20-1 to TRBJ1-5; D may be TRBD1 (5 bases). Germline lookup yields CDR1 DFQATT and CDR2 SNEGSKA (reference sequence). V was shortened by 1 base and J by 5 bases, with 9 bases between the two germline ends. The CDR3 has 13 residues. The CDR3 region is CSARAGNDQPQHF. DNA for the CDR3: TGCAGTGCTAGAGCAGGGAATGATCAGCCCCAGCATTTT.

This clonotype appeared many times. The chain has TRBV25-1 and TRBJ2-1; maybe TRBD2 (6 bases). With 8 bases removed from V and 9 bases from J, the gap between germline ends came to 11 bases. CDR1 is MGHDK and CDR2 is SYGVNS in the germline V gene. The CDR3 is 11 amino acids. The CDR3 sequence is CASGSGTEQFF. The CDR3 coding sequence is TGTGCCAGCGGTAGCGGTACTGAGCAGTTCTTC. The full variable domain, rest sourced from reference TRBV25-1 and TRBJ2-1, is EADIYQTPRYLVIGTGKKITLECSQTMGHDKMYWYQQDPGMELHLIHYSYGVNSTEKGDLSSESTVSRIRTEHFPLTLESARPSHTSQYLCASGSGTEQFFGPGTRLTVL.

This clonotype was recorded at least ten times. The chain recombines TRBV24-1 with TRBJ2-1, with TRBD1 as a possible D gene (6 bases). CDR3 length: 16 amino acids. Germline V CDR1 and CDR2: KGHDR, SFDVKD. Trimming took 3 bases from V and 1 from J, leaving 12 bases between them. The CDR3 DNA is TGTGCCACCAGTGATCCTCCGGGACAATCCTACAATGAGCAGTTCTTC. Translating gives CATSDPPGQSYNEQFF.

The chain carries TRBV20-1 and TRBJ2-1; 9 positions match TRBD2. With 3 bases clipped from V and 4 bases from J, the junction kept 7 bases outside the gene matches. Germline V gives CDR1 DFQATT, CDR2 SNEGSKA (reference sequence). The CDR3 contains 15 residues. The CDR3 coding sequence is TGCAGTGCTAGGCGGGAGGGTGGGTCGTACAATGAGCAGTTCTTC. Amino acid sequence: CSARREGGSYNEQFF.

The chain carries TRBV21-1 and TRBJ1-2; the DNA was not used to check the table's D call, TRBD1. TRBV21-1 is a documented pseudogene. This CDR3 contains 13 residues. Here the CDR3 reads CASSKGDHYGYTF. The CDR3 nucleotides read TGTGCCAGCAGCAAGGGGGATCACTATGGCTACACCTTC.

This clonotype was seen more than once but under ten times. This chain uses TRBV6-5 with TRBJ2-2, with 10 bases that match TRBD1. The CDR3 sequence is 18 residues long. J gave up 7 bases and V 0 bases, and 11 bases lay outside the gene matches. The germline V gene encodes CDR1 MNHEY and CDR2 SVGAGI. The CDR3 sequence is CASSYSTGDRGGGGELFF. In DNA form, the CDR3 reads TGTGCCAGCAGTTACTCTACGGGGGACAGGGGAGGTGGCGGGGAGCTGTTTTTT.

This chain joins TRBV27 and TRBJ2-3; TRBD2 matches 8 bases. The germline gives CDR1 MNHEY, CDR2 SMNVEV (reference sequence). V trimming: 5 bases; J trimming: 3 bases; junction bases outside the gene matches: 10. This CDR3 spans 16 amino acids. The CDR3 spells CASSPLLVAGTDTQYF. The CDR3 DNA reads as TGTGCCAGCAGTCCCCTTTTGGTAGCGGGAACAGATACGCAGTATTTT.

This clonotype was seen repeatedly, ten times or more. J is TRBJ2-3 and V is TRBV12-5; D uncertain. The V end was cut by 0 bases, the J end by 14 bases, with 12 bases between. Germline V gene sequence: CDR1 LGHNT, CDR2 FRNRAP. The length of the CDR3 is 12 residues. CDR3 bases: TGTGCTAGTGGTTTGGTACTCCCGCAGTTGTATTTT. This sequence encodes CASGLVLPQLYF. Full variable domain (remainder filled in from reference TRBV12-5 and TRBJ2-3): DARVTQTPRHKVTEMGQEVTMRCQPILGHNTVFWYRQTMMQGLELLAYFRNRAPLDDSGMPKDRFSAEMPDATLATLKIQPSEPRDSAVYFCASGLVLPQLYFGPGTRLTVL.

This clonotype was observed many times. V gene TRBV4-2 combines with J gene TRBJ2-1; 10 positions agree with TRBD2. CDR1 and CDR2 from the germline V gene are LGHNA and YNFKEQ. The junction had 6 bases not matched to a gene; V was cut back by 1 base and J by 6 bases. The CDR3 has 16 amino acids. The CDR3 DNA sequence: TGTGCCAGCAGCCAAGTTGCTAGCGGGAGAATCAATGAGCAGTTCTTC. It translates to CASSQVASGRINEQFF.

This clonotype has a count of ten or more. The chain recombines TRBV20-1 with TRBJ1-1; D gene uncertain. The germline gives CDR1 DFQATT, CDR2 SNEGSKA (reference sequence). V lost 5 bases to trimming and J lost 8 bases, with 15 bases between them. This CDR3 is built from 12 residues. The CDR3 nucleotides read TGCAGTGCTCCCTCTGAGGGCTTCGAAGCTTTCTTT. Translating gives CSAPSEGFEAFF.

This chain uses TRBV24-1 with TRBJ1-2; D is ambiguous. Germline CDR1 KGHDR, CDR2 SFDVKD. There are 13 residues in the CDR3. V lost 3 bases to trimming and J lost 3 bases, with 7 bases between them. CDR3 residues: CATSDPRDYGYTF. Here the CDR3 DNA reads TGTGCCACCAGTGATCCACGGGACTATGGCTACACCTTC.

The chain carries TRBV10-1 and TRBJ2-7; TRBD2 matches 7 bases. Trimming at V came to 2 bases and at J to 3 bases, leaving 7 bases not matched to a gene. The CDR3 extends over 15 amino acids. Germline V gene sequence: CDR1 WNHNN, CDR2 SYGVQD (reference sequence). As DNA, the CDR3 is TGCGCCAGCAGTGAGCGGACGCGGGAGTACTACGAGCAGTACTTC. As protein: CASSERTREYYEQYF.

This clonotype was seen more than once but under ten times. The V and J genes are TRBV9 and TRBJ2-1; 9 bases line up with TRBD2. This CDR3 spans 15 amino acids. V was pared by 4 bases and J by 4 bases, with 6 bases of the junction left unmatched. Per germline, CDR1 SGDLS and CDR2 YYNGEE. For the CDR3, the DNA is TGTGCCAGCAGCCCCTCTAGCGGGAAATACAATGAGCAGTTCTTC. Its protein product is CASSPSSGKYNEQFF.

This clonotype was recorded at least ten times. The chain couples TRBV10-3 to TRBJ2-7; 7 bases are shared with TRBD1. CDR1 ENHRY and CDR2 SYGVKD come from the germline V gene. V shed 10 bases and J 2 bases; nucleotides not matched to a gene: 8. There are 13 residues in the CDR3. The CDR3 is CATGTETTYEQYV. CDR3 sequence (DNA): TGTGCCACCGGGACAGAAACCACCTACGAGCAGTACGTC.

The chain has TRBV24-1 and TRBJ2-1, with D tentatively TRBD1 or TRBD2 (5 bases each). Germline CDR1 and CDR2: KGHDR and SFDVKD. This CDR3 contains 15 residues. Trimming pared 0 bases from V and 7 bases from J, leaving 12 bases between. This CDR3 reads CATSDLGARGNEQFF. DNA of the CDR3: TGTGCCACCAGTGATTTGGGAGCGAGGGGAAATGAGCAGTTCTTC.

This clonotype was found a few times. The chain carries TRBV3-1 and TRBJ2-7, with a possible D match to TRBD2 (5 bases). CDR1 is LGHDT, CDR2 YNNKEL, per germline (reference sequence). The V end lost 6 bases, the J end lost 4 bases, and 13 bases lay between the germline ends. This CDR3 contains 13 residues. The CDR3 loop reads CASSMRGSYEQYF. CDR3 DNA: TGTGCCAGCAGTATGCGAGGGTCTTACGAGCAGTACTTC.

This rearrangement joins TRBV5-5 to TRBJ2-3; D uncertain. CDR3 length: 16 amino acids. The germline gives CDR1 SGHKS, CDR2 YYEKEE (reference sequence). V lost 1 base and J lost 4, with 16 bases in between. The CDR3 coding sequence is TGTGCCAGCAGCTTGCTTGCGGCCGCAACGGCAGATACGCAGTATTTT. Its translation: CASSLLAAATADTQYF.

This clonotype was observed a handful of times. The chain carries TRBV9 and TRBJ1-3; 10 bases match TRBD1. Germline CDR1 is SGDLS and CDR2 is YYNGEE. The CDR3 sequence is 20 residues long. J gave up 4 bases and V 4 bases, and 20 bases lay outside the gene matches. The CDR3 loop reads CASSPNRDRGPSNKGNTIYF. As DNA, the CDR3 is TGTGCCAGCAGCCCAAACCGGGACAGGGGACCAAGCAACAAAGGAAACACCATATATTTT.

CDR3 protein: CSAFPVAHGTQYF. Written as DNA, the CDR3 is TGCAGTGCTTTCCCCGTCGCCCACGGTACCCAGTACTTC. The gene calls are TRBV20-1 and TRBJ2-5; D is ambiguous. V was shortened by 5 bases and J by 8 bases, with 18 bases between the two germline ends. The CDR3 loop spans 13 amino acids. Germline V gene lookup returns CDR1 DFQATT and CDR2 SNEGSKA (reference sequence).

This clonotype was observed a handful of times. This chain connects TRBV11-3 to TRBJ2-2; TRBD2 is a possible D gene (6 bases). The CDR3 is made up of 14 amino acids. The germline CDR1 and CDR2 sequences are SGHNT and YENEEA. The ends were cut back, 5 bases at V and 7 bases at J, with 14 bases in the middle. In DNA form, the CDR3 reads TGTGCCAGCAGCCTGTCTCGGGGGTTCGGGGAGCTGTTTTTT. This translates into CASSLSRGFGELFF. Using reference TRBV11-3 and TRBJ2-2 for the parts outside the CDR3, the full variable domain is EAGVVQSPRYKIIEKKQPVAFWCNPISGHNTLYWYLQNLGQGPELLIRYENEEAVDDSQLPKDRFSAERLKGVDSTLKIQPAELGDSAVYLCASSLSRGFGELFFGEGSRLTVL.

The chain recombines TRBV20-1 with TRBJ1-4, with 7 nucleotides matching TRBD1. Germline CDR1 and CDR2: DFQATT and SNEGSKA (reference sequence). The CDR3 loop spans 13 amino acids. Trimming took 6 bases from V and 5 from J; bases not matched to a gene: 6. CDR3 protein: CSAPTGINEKLFF. The CDR3 DNA reads TGCAGTGCACCGACAGGGATAAATGAAAAACTGTTTTTT.

The V call is TRBV20-1, the J call TRBJ2-1; 12 nucleotides align to TRBD2. Germline V gene lookup returns CDR1 DFQATT and CDR2 SNEGSKA (reference sequence). V shed 8 bases and J 4 bases; nucleotides not matched to a gene: 3. CDR3 length equals 13 residues. DNA for the CDR3: TGCAGTTTACTAGCGGGAGGATACAATGAGCAGTTCTTC. This encodes CSLLAGGYNEQFF.

This chain links TRBV10-3 with TRBJ1-5, with 8 bases that match TRBD1. CDR3 length: 14 residues. Germline trimming cut 6 bases from V and 7 bases from J; bases unmatched to any gene: 8. Per the germline V gene, CDR1 is ENHRY and CDR2 is SYGVKD. The CDR3 loop is CAISPDRGGQPQHF. CDR3 sequence (DNA): TGTGCCATCAGCCCCGACAGGGGAGGGCAGCCCCAGCATTTT.

This clonotype was detected a few times. This sequence joins TRBV5-1 and TRBJ1-2, with D hard to call. The CDR3 loop spans 14 amino acids. The V gene lost 4 bases and the J gene lost 4 bases, with 14 bases spanning the gap. The germline gives CDR1 SGHRS, CDR2 YFSETQ. This chain's CDR3 is CASSPYGRSYGYTF. In nucleotides, the CDR3 is TGCGCCAGCAGCCCCTATGGACGGTCCTATGGCTACACCTTC.

In its sample, this clonotype was seen many times. Here the CDR3 reads CASSLFGLAGENTGELFF. The CDR3 DNA is TGTGCCAGCAGCTTATTCGGACTAGCGGGGGAAAACACCGGGGAGCTGTTTTTT. The chain employs TRBV7-8 and TRBJ2-2; 13 bases match TRBD2. The CDR3 length is 18 residues. V shed 2 bases, J shed 2 bases, and the junction held 5 bases outside the gene matches. Looked up from germline, CDR1 is SGHVS and CDR2 is FQNEAQ.

This clonotype was seen more than once but under ten times. The chain is built from TRBV11-1 and TRBJ2-2; D gene ambiguous. V lost 8 bases and J 0 bases, leaving 16 bases between the germline ends. Per germline, CDR1 SGHAT and CDR2 FQDESV (reference sequence). The CDR3 has 16 residues. The DNA of the CDR3 is TGTGCCAGCGCCTGGACGGGCGGTTCGAACACCGGGGAGCTGTTTTTT. Translating gives CASAWTGGSNTGELFF.

This clonotype came up a few times. V is TRBV2 and J is TRBJ2-1, with D perhaps assigned TRBD1 or TRBD2 (5 bases each). V lost 11 bases and J lost 6, with 20 bases in between. This CDR3 has 14 residues. Germline assignment: CDR1 SNHLY and CDR2 FYNNEI. The CDR3 spells CAQRGSQRTNEQFF. The CDR3 DNA reads as TGTGCCCAGAGGGGCAGCCAAAGAACCAATGAGCAGTTCTTC.